Described below is a single T cell receptor (beta chain) sequence and its context. The data stem from a study of T cell responses to AZD1222 COVID-19 vaccine. Generated by immunoSEQ multiplex PCR, the TCRdb table keeps only in-frame clones and is missing some. The table includes roughly 150,000 clones, roughly 92% detected once. Germline values: CDR1 DFQATT, CDR2 SNEGSKA (reference sequence). This CDR3 contains 14 residues. V dropped 3 bases and J dropped 3 bases, with 14 bases sitting between them. The V gene is TRBV20-1, the J gene TRBJ1-1; no reliable D call. The source of this sequence is an adult in good health. The sequenced sample was peripheral blood, obtained on day 0 of AZD1222 vaccination. The CDR3 loop is CSASDRDFDTEAFF. CDR3 in DNA: TGCAGTGCTAGTGATCGCGACTTCGACACTGAAGCTTTCTTT.